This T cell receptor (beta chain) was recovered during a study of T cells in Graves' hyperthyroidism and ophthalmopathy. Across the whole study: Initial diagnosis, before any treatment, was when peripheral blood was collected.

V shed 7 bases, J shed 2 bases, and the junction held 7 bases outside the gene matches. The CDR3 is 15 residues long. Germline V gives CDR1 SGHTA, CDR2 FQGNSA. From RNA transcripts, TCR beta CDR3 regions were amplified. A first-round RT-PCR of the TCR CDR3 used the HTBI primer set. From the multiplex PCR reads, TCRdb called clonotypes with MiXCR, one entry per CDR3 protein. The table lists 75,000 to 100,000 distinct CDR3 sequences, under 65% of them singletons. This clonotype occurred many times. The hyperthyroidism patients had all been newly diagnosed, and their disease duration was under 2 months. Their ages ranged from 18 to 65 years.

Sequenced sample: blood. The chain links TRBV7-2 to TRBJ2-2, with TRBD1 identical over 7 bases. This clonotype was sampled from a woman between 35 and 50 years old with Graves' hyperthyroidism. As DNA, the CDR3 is TGTGCCAGCAACAGGGGCGGATTTAACACCGGGGAGCTGTTTTTT. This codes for CASNRGGFNTGELFF.